This section outlines one T cell receptor beta chain sequence together with its context. This clone's antigen is unknown. The sample holds no much larger clone one base away, and base qualities are not on file. These data belong to a study of T cell responses to AZD1222 COVID-19 vaccine (dated by TCRdb to the early 2020s). As for the study more broadly: TCR sequencing was performed for over 230 trial participants, of whom around 200 were given two doses of AZD1222 and around 25 were given two doses of MenACWY control vaccine. Enrollment into the trials was organized by age into subgroups of 18-55, 56-69 and 70-plus years, and those subgroups contained approximately 150, 30 and 60 TCR-sequenced participants, respectively.

The sample's time point label, in plain terms: about 28 days (+/-7) after the second vaccine dose. AZD1222 recipients given second doses at about 4 weeks or at about 12 weeks were pooled, since spike-specific TCR depth and breadth were not found to differ between the two schedules. Samples from vaccinated people were obtained from the UK trials COV001 and COV002, which included a single-blind randomized controlled phase 2/3 trial of AZD1222 (ChAdOx1 nCoV-19) in healthy adults. For TCRbeta chain sequencing, PBMC samples from trial participants were taken at day 0 and at day 28 after the second dose. Sequences SGHTA (CDR1) and FQGTGA (CDR2) are obtained from the germline V gene. CDR3 length: 16 amino acids, cysteine to phenylalanine. Only CDR3 DNA is held: 48 bases, read in frame from base 1. Deletion took 2 bases off V and 12 bases off J, with a span of 24 bases between the germline ends. The CDR3 regions of human TCRbeta chains were analyzed by immunosequencing. From the authors' description of their analysis: TCRs in the repertoires were matched against a reference library of SARS-CoV-2-specific TCRs that had been generated with the MIRA antigen-specificity platform. Breadth was defined as the fraction of unique TCRs that were SARS-CoV-2-associated. Depth was defined as the fraction of total T cells that were SARS-CoV-2-associated. Using the MIRA data, every spike-specific TCR was mapped to the spike region that the TCR reacted to and assigned to either a CD4 or a CD8 class. Log10-transformed breadth and depth values were compared by one-way ANOVA with Sidak's multiple comparisons tests. The immuneACCESS repertoire file appears here via TCRdb, limited to in-frame rearrangements. These files lack a portion of the clones; in checked studies, under half of the deficit traces to unresolved V genes, and the cause of the others is not known. For V, J and clone size, that table is used; D and trimming come from the DNA. This sample is represented by around 150,000 clones; around nine tenths of them were singletons. 3.5% to 4.5% of the sample belongs to the ten largest clones.

Broad study findings and their caveats: Conclusions about previously exposed vaccinees are limited, since just 6 or 7 AZD1222 recipients were seropositive for SARS-CoV-2 at baseline. No day 14 peak-response samples were available, so repertoires were characterized only after the peak T cell response. In the small 56-69-year group, the increase in depth fell short of significance, most likely because of low power. Participants were mostly white British, with more females than males. The authors suggested clonal diversity may have been underestimated. The vaccine-associated CD4 TCRs covered the entire spike protein, and the dominant responses fell in regions 160-218 and 743-854. Reportedly, almost half of the unique spike-specific TCRs recognized epitopes lying outside the regions that are mutated in the B.1.351 and B.1.1.7 variants. After two AZD1222 doses, spike-specific TCR breadth and depth were significantly higher than at day 0 and than in MenACWY recipients.

The sequences come from peripheral blood, collected 28 days after the second AZD1222 dose. The TCR comes from an adult who received the AZD1222 COVID-19 vaccine. Here the chain combines TRBV7-3 and TRBJ2-3; D gene: possibly TRBD1, on 5 matching bases. The DNA sequence reads TGTGCCAGCAGCTTAGGTGGTGGGTCTGGGGCCACCGGACAGTATTTT. It is translated as CASSLGGGSGATGQYF.